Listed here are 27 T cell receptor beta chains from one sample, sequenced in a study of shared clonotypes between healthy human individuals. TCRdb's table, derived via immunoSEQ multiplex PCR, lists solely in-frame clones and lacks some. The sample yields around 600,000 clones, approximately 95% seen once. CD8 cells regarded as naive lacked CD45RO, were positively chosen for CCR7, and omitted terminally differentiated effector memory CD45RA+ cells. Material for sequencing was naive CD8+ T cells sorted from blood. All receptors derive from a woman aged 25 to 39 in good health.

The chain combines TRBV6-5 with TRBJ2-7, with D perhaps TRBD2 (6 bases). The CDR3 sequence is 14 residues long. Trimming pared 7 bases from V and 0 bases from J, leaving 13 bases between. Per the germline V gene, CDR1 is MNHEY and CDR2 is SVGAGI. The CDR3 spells CASKAGRSSYEQYF. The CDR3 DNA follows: TGTGCCAGCAAGGCGGGGCGTAGCTCCTACGAGCAGTACTTC.

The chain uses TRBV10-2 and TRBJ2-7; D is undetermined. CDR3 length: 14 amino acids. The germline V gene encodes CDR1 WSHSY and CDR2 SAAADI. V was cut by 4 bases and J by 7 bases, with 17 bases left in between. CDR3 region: CASSGLYALWEQYF. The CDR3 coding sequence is TGCGCCAGCAGTGGACTCTATGCTTTATGGGAGCAGTACTTC.

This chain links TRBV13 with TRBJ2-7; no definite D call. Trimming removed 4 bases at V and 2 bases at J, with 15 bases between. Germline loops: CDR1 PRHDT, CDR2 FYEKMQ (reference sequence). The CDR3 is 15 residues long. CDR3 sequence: CASSSRYQGAYEQYF. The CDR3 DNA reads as TGTGCCAGCAGCTCGAGGTATCAAGGAGCCTACGAGCAGTACTTC.

The CDR3: CASRNSGNEQFF. DNA for the CDR3: TGTGCCAGCAGGAATTCGGGGAATGAGCAGTTCTTC. This sequence joins TRBV13 and TRBJ2-1; a possible D gene is TRBD2 (5 bases). The length of the CDR3 is 12 residues. Germline lookup yields CDR1 PRHDT and CDR2 FYEKMQ (reference sequence). V was clipped by 6 bases and J by 7 bases, with 10 bases between them.

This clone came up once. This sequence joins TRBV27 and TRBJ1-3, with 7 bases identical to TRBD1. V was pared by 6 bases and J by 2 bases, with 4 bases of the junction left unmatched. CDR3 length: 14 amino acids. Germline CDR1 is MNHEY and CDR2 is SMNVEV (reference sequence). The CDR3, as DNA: TGTGCCAGCAGCCGAACAGGGGCTGGAAACACCATATATTTT. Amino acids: CASSRTGAGNTIYF.

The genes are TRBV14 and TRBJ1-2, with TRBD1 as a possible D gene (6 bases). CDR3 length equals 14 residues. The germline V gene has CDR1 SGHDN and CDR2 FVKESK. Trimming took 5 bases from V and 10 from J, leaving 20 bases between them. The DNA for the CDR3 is TGTGCCAGCAGCACCCGGACAGTTCTTATTATCTACACCTTC. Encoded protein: CASSTRTVLIIYTF.

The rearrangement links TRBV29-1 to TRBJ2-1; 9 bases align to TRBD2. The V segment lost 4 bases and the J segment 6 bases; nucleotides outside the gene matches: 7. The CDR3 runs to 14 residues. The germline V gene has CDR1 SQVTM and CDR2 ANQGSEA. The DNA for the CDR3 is TGCAGCGTTGTAATAGCGGGAGCCGGCAATGAGCAGTTCTTC. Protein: CSVVIAGAGNEQFF.

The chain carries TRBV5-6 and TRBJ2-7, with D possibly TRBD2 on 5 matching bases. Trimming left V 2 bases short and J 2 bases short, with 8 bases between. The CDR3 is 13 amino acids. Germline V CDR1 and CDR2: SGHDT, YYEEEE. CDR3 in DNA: TGTGCCAGCAGCTTTAGCGTGACCTACGAGCAGTACTTC. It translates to CASSFSVTYEQYF.

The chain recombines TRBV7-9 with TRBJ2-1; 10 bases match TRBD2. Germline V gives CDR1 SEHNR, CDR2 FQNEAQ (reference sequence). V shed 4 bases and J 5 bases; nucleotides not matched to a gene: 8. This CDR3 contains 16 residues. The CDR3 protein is CASSSVAGGHDNEQFF. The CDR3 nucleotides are TGTGCCAGCAGCTCCGTAGCGGGAGGCCACGACAATGAGCAGTTCTTC.

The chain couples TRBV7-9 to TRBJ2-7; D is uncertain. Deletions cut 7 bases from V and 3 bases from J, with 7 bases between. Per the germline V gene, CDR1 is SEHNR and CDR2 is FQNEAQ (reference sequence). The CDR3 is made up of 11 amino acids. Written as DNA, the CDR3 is TGTGCCAGCACCATGGGCTACGAGCAGTACTTC. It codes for CASTMGYEQYF.

The CDR3 bases are TGTGCCAGCAGCTTAGAAGCGGGATCGAACTACGAGCAGTACTTC. Translating it yields CASSLEAGSNYEQYF. The chain joins TRBV11-2 to TRBJ2-7, with TRBD2 identical over 7 bases. CDR1 is SGHAT and CDR2 is FQNNGV in the germline V gene. This CDR3 has 15 amino acids. The junction had 5 bases not matched to a gene; V was cut back by 0 bases and J by 3 bases.

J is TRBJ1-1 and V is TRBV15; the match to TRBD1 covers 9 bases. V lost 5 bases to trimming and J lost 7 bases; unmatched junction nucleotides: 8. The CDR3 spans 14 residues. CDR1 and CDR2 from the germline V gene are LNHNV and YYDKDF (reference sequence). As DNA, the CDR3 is TGTGCCACCAGCTACTTACAGGGGGCCAATGAAGCTTTCTTT. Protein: CATSYLQGANEAFF.

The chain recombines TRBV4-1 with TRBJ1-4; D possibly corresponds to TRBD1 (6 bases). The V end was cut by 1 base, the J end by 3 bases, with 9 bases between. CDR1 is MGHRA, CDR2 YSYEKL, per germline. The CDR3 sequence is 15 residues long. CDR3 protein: CASSQGPGANEKLFF. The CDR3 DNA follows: TGCGCCAGCAGCCAAGGTCCAGGGGCTAATGAAAAACTGTTTTTT.

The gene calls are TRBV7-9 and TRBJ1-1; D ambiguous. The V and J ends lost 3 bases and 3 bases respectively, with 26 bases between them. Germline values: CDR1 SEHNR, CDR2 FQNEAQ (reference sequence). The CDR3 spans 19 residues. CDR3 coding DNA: TGTGCCAGCAGCTTCCCACTGGCCAGGAGCGCTTCTCTGGACACTGAAGCTTTCTTT. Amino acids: CASSFPLARSASLDTEAFF.

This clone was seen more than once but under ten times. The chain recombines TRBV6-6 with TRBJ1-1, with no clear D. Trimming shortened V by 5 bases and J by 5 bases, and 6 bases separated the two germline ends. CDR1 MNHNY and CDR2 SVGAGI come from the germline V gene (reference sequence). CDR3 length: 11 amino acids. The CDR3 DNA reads TGTGCCAGCAGTGACGGGACTGAAGCTTTCTTT. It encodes CASSDGTEAFF.

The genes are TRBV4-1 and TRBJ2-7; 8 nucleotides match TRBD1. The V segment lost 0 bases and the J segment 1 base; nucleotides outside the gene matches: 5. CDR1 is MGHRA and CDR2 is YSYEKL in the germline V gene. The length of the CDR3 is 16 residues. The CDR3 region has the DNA TGCGCCAGCAGCCAAGATGGGACAGGTTTTTCCTACGAGCAGTACTTC. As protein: CASSQDGTGFSYEQYF.

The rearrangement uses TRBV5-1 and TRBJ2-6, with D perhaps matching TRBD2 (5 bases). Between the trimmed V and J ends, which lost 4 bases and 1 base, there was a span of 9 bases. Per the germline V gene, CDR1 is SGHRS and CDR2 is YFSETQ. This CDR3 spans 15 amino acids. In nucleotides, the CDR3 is TGCGCCAGCAGCCCTAGGACTTCTGGGGCCAACGTCCTGACTTTC. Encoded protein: CASSPRTSGANVLTF.

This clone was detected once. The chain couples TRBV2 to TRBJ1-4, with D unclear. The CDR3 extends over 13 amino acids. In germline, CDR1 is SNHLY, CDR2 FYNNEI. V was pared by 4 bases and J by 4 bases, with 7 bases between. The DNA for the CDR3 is TGTGCCAGCAGTGTACGGGGTAATGAAAAACTGTTTTTT. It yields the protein CASSVRGNEKLFF.

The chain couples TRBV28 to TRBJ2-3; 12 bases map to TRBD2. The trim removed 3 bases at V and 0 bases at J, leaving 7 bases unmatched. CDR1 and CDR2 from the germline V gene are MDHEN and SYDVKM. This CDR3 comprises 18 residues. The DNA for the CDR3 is TGTGCCAGCAGTTTTGGACTAGCGGGACCGCGGAGCACAGATACGCAGTATTTT. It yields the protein CASSFGLAGPRSTDTQYF.

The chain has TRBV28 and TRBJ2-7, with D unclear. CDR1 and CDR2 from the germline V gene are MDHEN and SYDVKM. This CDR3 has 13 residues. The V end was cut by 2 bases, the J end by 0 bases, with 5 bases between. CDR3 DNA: TGTGCCAGCAGTTTACGGCGCTCCTACGAGCAGTACTTC. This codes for CASSLRRSYEQYF.

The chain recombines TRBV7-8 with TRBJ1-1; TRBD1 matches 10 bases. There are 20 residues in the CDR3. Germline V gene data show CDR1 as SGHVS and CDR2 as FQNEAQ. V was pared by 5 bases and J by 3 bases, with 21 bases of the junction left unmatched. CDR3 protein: CASSHTIPGQGSIGDTEAFF. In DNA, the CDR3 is TGTGCCAGCAGCCATACTATACCGGGACAGGGGTCCATTGGGGACACTGAAGCTTTCTTT.

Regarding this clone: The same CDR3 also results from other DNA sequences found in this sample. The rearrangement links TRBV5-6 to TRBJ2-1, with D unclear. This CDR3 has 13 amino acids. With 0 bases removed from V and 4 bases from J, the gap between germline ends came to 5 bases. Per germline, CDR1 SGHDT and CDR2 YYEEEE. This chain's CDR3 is CASSLDSYNEQFF. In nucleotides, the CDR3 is TGTGCCAGCAGCTTGGACTCGTACAATGAGCAGTTCTTC.

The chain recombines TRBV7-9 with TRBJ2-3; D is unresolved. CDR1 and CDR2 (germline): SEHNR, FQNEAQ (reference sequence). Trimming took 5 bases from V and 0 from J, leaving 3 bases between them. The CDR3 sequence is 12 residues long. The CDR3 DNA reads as TGTGCCAGCAGCACCAGCACAGATACGCAGTATTTT. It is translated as CASSTSTDTQYF.

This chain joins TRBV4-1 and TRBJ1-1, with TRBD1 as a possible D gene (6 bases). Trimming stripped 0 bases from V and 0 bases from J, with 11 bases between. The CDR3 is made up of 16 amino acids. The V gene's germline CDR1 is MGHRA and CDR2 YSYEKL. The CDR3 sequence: CASSQDLGTMNTEAFF. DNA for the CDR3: TGCGCCAGCAGCCAAGATCTGGGGACAATGAACACTGAAGCTTTCTTT.

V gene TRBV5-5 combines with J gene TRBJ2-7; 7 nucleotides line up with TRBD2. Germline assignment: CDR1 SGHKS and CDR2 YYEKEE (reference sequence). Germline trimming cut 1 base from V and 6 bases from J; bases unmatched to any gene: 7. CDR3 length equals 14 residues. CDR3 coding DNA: TGTGCCAGCAGCTTGCTAGCGGCGTGGGGCGAGCAGTACTTC. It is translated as CASSLLAAWGEQYF.

This CDR3 is CASSFGAWADTQYF. As DNA, the CDR3 is TGTGCCAGCAGTTTCGGCGCATGGGCCGATACGCAGTATTTT. J is TRBJ2-3 and V is TRBV27; D is unresolved. Trimming pared 3 bases from V and 6 bases from J, leaving 13 bases between. The CDR3 runs 14 residues. From germline, CDR1 is MNHEY and CDR2 SMNVEV (reference sequence).

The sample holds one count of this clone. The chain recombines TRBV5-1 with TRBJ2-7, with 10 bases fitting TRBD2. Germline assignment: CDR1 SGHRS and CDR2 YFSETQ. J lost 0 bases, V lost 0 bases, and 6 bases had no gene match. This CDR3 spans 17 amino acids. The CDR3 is CASSLEGLAYYSYEQYF. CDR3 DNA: TGCGCCAGCAGCTTGGAGGGACTAGCGTATTACTCCTACGAGCAGTACTTC.